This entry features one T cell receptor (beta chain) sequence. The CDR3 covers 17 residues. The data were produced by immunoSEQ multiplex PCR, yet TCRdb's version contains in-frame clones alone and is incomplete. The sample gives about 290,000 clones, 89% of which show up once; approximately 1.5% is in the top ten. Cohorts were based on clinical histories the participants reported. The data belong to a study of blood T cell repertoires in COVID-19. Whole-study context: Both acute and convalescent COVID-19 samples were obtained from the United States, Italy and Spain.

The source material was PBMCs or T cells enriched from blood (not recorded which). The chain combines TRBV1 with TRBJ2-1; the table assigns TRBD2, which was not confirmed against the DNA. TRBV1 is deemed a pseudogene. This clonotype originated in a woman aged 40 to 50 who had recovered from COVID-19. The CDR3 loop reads CTSSRLSGDYSYNEQFF. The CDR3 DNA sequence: TGCACCAGCAGCCGTTTGTCGGGGGACTATTCCTACAATGAGCAGTTCTTC.